The entry below gives a single T cell receptor beta chain sequence along with its context. The data were taken from a study of blood T cell repertoires in COVID-19. Study background: Samples taken during acute and convalescent COVID-19 were collected in the United States, Italy and Spain. PBMCs, B-cell-depleted T cells, or T cells provided the cDNA or gDNA that made up the material.

Authors' processing steps: Using reference gene primer amplification, nucleated cell counts were estimated. Assay: immunoSEQ multiplex PCR; the TCRdb copy retains only in-frame clones and omits some. V and J calls and clone size come straight from that table; D and trimming were deduced from the DNA. This sample has over 150,000 clones; approximately 80% occur once, and the top ten carry roughly 13%. Germline values: CDR1 LGHDT, CDR2 YNNKEL (reference sequence). The CDR3 totals 14 residues. The junction had 5 bases not matched to a gene; V was cut back by 6 bases and J by 3 bases. What was sequenced was peripheral blood. The receptor was derived from a human donor in a cohort sampled during active COVID-19. This rearrangement joins TRBV3-1 (or the pseudogene TRBV3-2) to TRBJ2-5; 9 nucleotides agree with TRBD2. CDR3 sequence: CASSRLAEKETQYF. CDR3 bases: TGTGCCAGCAGTCGACTAGCGGAAAAAGAGACCCAGTACTTC.